This T cell receptor beta chain derives from a study of CD8 T cells in Susac syndrome. Looking at the study overall: Treatment status at blood draw for the Susac syndrome patients was therapy-naive, corticosteroids, or intravenous immunoglobulin alone.

Trimming left V 8 bases short and J 6 bases short, with 14 bases between. The CDR3 length is 12 residues. The V gene's germline CDR1 is SGDLS and CDR2 YYNGEE. CD8+ and CD4+ T cells from blood underwent TCR beta sequencing. An amount of RNA that ranged from roughly 0.5 to 1 ug was reverse transcribed with random hexamers. An immunoSEQ multiplex PCR generated amplified TCR beta CDR3 products spanning 54 Vbeta and 13 Jbeta. TCRdb reprocessed the immunoSEQ multiplex PCR reads via MiXCR and lists one record per CDR3 protein. Among under 200,000 distinct CDR3 sequences listed, roughly nine tenths were seen once.

The sequenced sample consisted of CD4+ T cells from PBMCs. The TCR comes from a human donor with Susac syndrome. The V gene is TRBV9, the J gene TRBJ1-2; no firm D call. The CDR3 DNA sequence: TGTGCCAGATACGCGGCGGGGAATGGCTACACCTTC. It encodes CARYAAGNGYTF.